Presented here are 17 T cell receptor beta chains from one specimen sequenced in a study of OX40 agonist ivuxolimab in advanced cancers. Here immunoSEQ multiplex PCR was the method, and the copy in TCRdb shows in-frame clones only, minus some. The repertoire holds 55,000 to 75,000 clones, with about nine tenths as singletons. The sample consisted of CD4+ or CD8+ T cells sorted from blood, taken in a trial of the OX40 agonist ivuxolimab. These receptors were obtained from an adult with an advanced solid tumor such as melanoma, head and neck, liver or kidney cancer.

The chain has TRBV7-2 and TRBJ2-5; the match to TRBD1 covers 8 bases. The J call could be wrong; TRBJ2-7 is a better fit for the DNA end. The CDR3 covers 14 residues. In germline, CDR1 is SGHTA, CDR2 FQGNSA. CDR3 in DNA: TGTGCCAGCAGCACCGGGACAGGTTCCTACGAGCAGTACTTC. This codes for CASSTGTGSYEQYF.

About this clone itself: Its ends do not fully match the called genes, so a read error is possible. This chain joins TRBV28 and TRBJ2-1; 11 nucleotides align to TRBD2. Germline CDR1 and CDR2: MDHEN and SYDVKM. The CDR3 is 12 amino acids. The CDR3 nucleotides read TGTGCCAGCAGACCAACTAGCGGGAGTGGAGTCTTC. Its protein is CASRPTSGSGVF.

This clone was seen a single time. CDR3 sequence reads: CASSLTAGETDTQYF. CDR3 coding DNA: TGTGCCAGCAGCTTAACGGCAGGTGAAACAGATACGCAGTATTTT. The chain joins TRBV7-9 to TRBJ2-3; D unclear. The germline V gene encodes CDR1 SEHNR and CDR2 FQNEAQ (reference sequence). V shed 2 bases and J shed 3 bases, with 12 bases lying between them. This CDR3 has 15 amino acids.

The genes are TRBV5-1 and TRBJ2-3, with D hard to call. Between the trimmed V and J ends, which lost 0 bases and 2 bases, there was a span of 10 bases. CDR1 and CDR2 from the germline V gene are SGHRS and YFSETQ. This CDR3 has 15 residues. CDR3 sequence (DNA): TGCGCCAGCAGCTTGGAGGCAATGCCCACAGATACGCAGTATTTT. Translating it yields CASSLEAMPTDTQYF.

The chain couples TRBV5-6 to TRBJ1-2; D is perhaps TRBD1 (5 bases). The germline V gene encodes CDR1 SGHDT and CDR2 YYEEEE. Deletions cut 4 bases from V and 8 bases from J, with 18 bases between. The CDR3 runs to 14 residues. CDR3 coding DNA: TGTGCCAGCAGCCATCGGGTCGGGGCGGGCGGCTACACCTTC. This sequence encodes CASSHRVGAGGYTF.

J is TRBJ2-7 and V is TRBV30; D ambiguous. The CDR3 is made up of 12 amino acids. Trimming stripped 8 bases from V and 6 bases from J, with 17 bases between. Germline values: CDR1 GTSNPN, CDR2 SVGIG (reference sequence). In nucleotides, the CDR3 is TGTGCCCTCGGACCTAACATGGCCGAGCAGTACTTC. This encodes CALGPNMAEQYF.

V gene TRBV2 combines with J gene TRBJ2-5, with TRBD1 identical over 8 bases. The CDR3 runs 13 residues. CDR1 is SNHLY, CDR2 FYNNEI, per germline. V lost 5 bases to trimming and J lost 5 bases; unmatched junction nucleotides: 4. The CDR3 region has the DNA TGTGCCAGCAGTTTCAGGGGGCAGGAGACCCAGTACTTC. Translated: CASSFRGQETQYF.

The rearrangement joins TRBV20-1 to TRBJ2-5; D is ambiguous. Trimming took 6 bases from V and 3 from J, leaving 5 bases between them. This CDR3 spans 10 amino acids. Germline V gives CDR1 DFQATT, CDR2 SNEGSKA (reference sequence). The CDR3 region has the DNA TGCAGTGCCCTGGAAGAGACCCAGTACTTC. It is translated as CSALEETQYF.

The gene calls are TRBV5-1 and TRBJ2-5; TRBD2 might be the D (6 bases). CDR3 length equals 16 residues. Germline assignment: CDR1 SGHRS and CDR2 YFSETQ. Trimming stripped 0 bases from V and 4 bases from J, with 16 bases between. DNA for the CDR3: TGCGCCAGCAGCTTGGTTCCAGCGGGCACTGGAGAGACCCAGTACTTC. It translates to CASSLVPAGTGETQYF.

This chain joins TRBV2 and TRBJ2-2, with D unclear. The CDR3 covers 16 residues. Trimming removed 2 bases from V and 1 base from J, with 11 bases in between. Germline-derived CDR1 and CDR2 are SNHLY and FYNNEI. DNA for the CDR3: TGTGCCAGCAGTGAAAGTCGGGCAGGGAACACCGGGGAGCTGTTTTTT. Residues: CASSESRAGNTGELFF. The full variable domain, rest sourced from reference TRBV2 and TRBJ2-2, is EPEVTQTPSHQVTQMGQEVILRCVPISNHLYFYWYRQILGQKVEFLVSFYNNEISEKSEIFDDQFSVERPDGSNFTLKIRSTKLEDSAMYFCASSESRAGNTGELFFGEGSRLTVL.

The V and J genes are TRBV6-5 and TRBJ1-1, with D possibly TRBD1 on 5 matching bases. The V end was cut by 2 bases, the J end by 2 bases, with 9 bases between. Germline-derived CDR1 and CDR2 are MNHEY and SVGAGI. This CDR3 comprises 14 residues. DNA for the CDR3: TGTGCCAGCAGTTACGGGGCGGCAAACACTGAAGCTTTCTTT. Translating it yields CASSYGAANTEAFF.

The chain uses TRBV11-3 and TRBJ2-5, with 15 bases identical to TRBD2. This CDR3 region has 17 residues. The V and J ends lost 5 bases and 2 bases, in that order; junction bases with no gene match: 6. Germline values: CDR1 SGHNT, CDR2 YENEEA. CDR3 coding DNA: TGTGCCAGCAGCCTGGGGACTAGCGGGGGGTATCAAGAGACCCAGTACTTC. It is translated as CASSLGTSGGYQETQYF.

CDR3 coding DNA: TGTGCCAGCAGGGGCGGGCCCGACAGAAACTATGGCTACACCTTC. Amino acids: CASRGGPDRNYGYTF. The V gene is TRBV5-6, the J gene TRBJ1-2, with a weak D call TRBD1 (5 bases). The CDR3 spans 15 residues. CDR1 is SGHDT, CDR2 YYEEEE, per germline. The ends were cut back, 5 bases at V and 2 bases at J, with 16 bases in the middle.

This clone was counted once. The V and J genes are TRBV29-1 and TRBJ2-5; weak D call: TRBD2 (5 bases). The CDR3 has 13 amino acids. With 6 bases removed from V and 5 bases from J, the gap between germline ends came to 16 bases. Germline CDR1 and CDR2: SQVTM and ANQGSEA. CDR3 sequence (DNA): TGCAGCGTCTGGGCGAGCCCGGGGGAGACCCAGTACTTC. It encodes CSVWASPGETQYF.

V usage is TRBV30 and J usage is TRBJ1-2; 8 bases map to TRBD1. There are 14 residues in the CDR3. V was clipped by 2 bases and J by 4 bases; unmatched bases: 6. Germline V gene data show CDR1 as GTSNPN and CDR2 as SVGIG (reference sequence). The CDR3 spells CAWSRDRSSYGYTF. The CDR3 DNA reads TGTGCCTGGAGTCGGGACAGGTCGAGCTATGGCTACACCTTC.

The chain uses TRBV7-2 and TRBJ2-5, with 7 bases lining up with TRBD2. The CDR3 is made up of 14 amino acids. J lost 5 bases, V lost 8 bases, and 11 bases had no gene match. Looked up from germline, CDR1 is SGHTA and CDR2 is FQGNSA. The CDR3 DNA is TGTGCCAGCGGGCGGAAGGGGAGGGGCGAGACCCAGTACTTC. Protein sequence: CASGRKGRGETQYF.

A single count supports this clone. J is TRBJ2-6 and V is TRBV4-1; D gene unclear. The CDR3 sequence is 18 residues long. With 1 base removed from V and 4 bases from J, the gap between germline ends came to 17 bases. Germline V gene lookup returns CDR1 MGHRA and CDR2 YSYEKL. CDR3 coding DNA: TGCGCCAGCAGCCAAGGTCTCGGGTTTAGAGCCGGGGCCAACGTCCTGACTTTC. Translated, it gives CASSQGLGFRAGANVLTF.